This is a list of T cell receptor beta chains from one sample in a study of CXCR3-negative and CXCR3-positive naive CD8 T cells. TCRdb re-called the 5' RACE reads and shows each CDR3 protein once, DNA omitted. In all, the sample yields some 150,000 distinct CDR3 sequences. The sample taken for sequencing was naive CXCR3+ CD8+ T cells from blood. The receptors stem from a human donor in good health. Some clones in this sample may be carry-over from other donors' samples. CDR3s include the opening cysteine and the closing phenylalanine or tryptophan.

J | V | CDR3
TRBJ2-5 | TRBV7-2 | CASSLLGRRTEGETQYF
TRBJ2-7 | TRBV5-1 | CASSFGVRSGEQYF
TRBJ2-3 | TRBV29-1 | CSVEYGTSRTDTQYF
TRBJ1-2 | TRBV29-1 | CSAQATYGYTF
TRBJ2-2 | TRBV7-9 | CASSVLGPGELFF
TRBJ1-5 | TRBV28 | CASRDREYSNQPQHF
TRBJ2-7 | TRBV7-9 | CASSWTTLSSYEQYF
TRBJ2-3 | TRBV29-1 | CSVVWATDSTDTQYF
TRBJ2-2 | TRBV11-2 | CASSFYRDPNTGELFF
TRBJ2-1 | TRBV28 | CASSDSTRVPPGEQFF
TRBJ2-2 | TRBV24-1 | CATSDNRDTGELFF
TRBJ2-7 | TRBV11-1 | CASSLGPSLVYEQYF
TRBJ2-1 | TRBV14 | CASSPRTGRSYNEQFF
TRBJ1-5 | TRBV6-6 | CASSSIDGNQPQHF
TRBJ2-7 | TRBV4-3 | CASSQDPRGPYEQYF
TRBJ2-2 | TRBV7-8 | CAGTLGTGELFF
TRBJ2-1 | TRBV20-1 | CSARDIGNEQFF
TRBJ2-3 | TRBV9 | CASSRHISSTDTQYF
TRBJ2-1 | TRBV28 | CASSEAGQGGNEQFF
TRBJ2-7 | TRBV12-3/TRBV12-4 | CASSLVLALPGRNYEQYF
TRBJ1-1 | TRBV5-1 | CASGPLGQNVEAFF
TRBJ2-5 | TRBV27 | CASSLWSSGVQETQYF
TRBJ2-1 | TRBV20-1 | CSARDLLLAGGGVDEQFF
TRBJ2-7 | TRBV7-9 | CASSTTDAKVPTSYEQYF
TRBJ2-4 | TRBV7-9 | CASSSPAGKGQYF
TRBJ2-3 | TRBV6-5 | CASSGTRSGRTDTQYF
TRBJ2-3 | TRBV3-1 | CASSPTGGGVGTDTQYF
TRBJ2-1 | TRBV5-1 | CASSRGYTEQFF
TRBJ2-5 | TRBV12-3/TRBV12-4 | CASSFERGSQETQYF
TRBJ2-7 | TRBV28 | CASSQPGLAVSYEQYF
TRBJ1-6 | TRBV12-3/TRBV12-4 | CASSFGTDYNSPLHF
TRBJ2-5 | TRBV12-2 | CASRRGQGRETQYF
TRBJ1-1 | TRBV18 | CASSPTIDRNTEAFF
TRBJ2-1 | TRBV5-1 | CASSLAIGGYEQFF
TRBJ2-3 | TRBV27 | CASSLSPSGDTQYF
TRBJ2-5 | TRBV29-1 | CSVWGGQETQYF
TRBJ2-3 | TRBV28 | CASSLGPTSTDTQYF
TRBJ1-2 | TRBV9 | CASSGGQGTTRYTF
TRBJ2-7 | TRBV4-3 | CASSQDHSSYEQYF
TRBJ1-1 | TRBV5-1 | CASSLGGENTEAFF
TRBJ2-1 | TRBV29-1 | CSVEGLAGAASSYNEQFF
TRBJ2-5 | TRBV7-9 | CASSSPLQAGRETQYF
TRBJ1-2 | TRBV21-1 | CASRPGQGAGYTF
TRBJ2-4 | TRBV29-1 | CSVVRDAKNIQYF
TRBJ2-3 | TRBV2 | CASSDPSGESTDTQYF